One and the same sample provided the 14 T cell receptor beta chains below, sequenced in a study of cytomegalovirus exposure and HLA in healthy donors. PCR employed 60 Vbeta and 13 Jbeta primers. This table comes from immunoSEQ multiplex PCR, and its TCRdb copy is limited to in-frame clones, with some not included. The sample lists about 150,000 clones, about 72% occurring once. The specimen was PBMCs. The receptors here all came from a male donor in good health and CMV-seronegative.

The CDR3 here is CASSLDRGSFGSGNTIYF. The CDR3 coding sequence is TGTGCCAGCAGCTTAGATCGGGGGAGTTTCGGGTCTGGAAACACCATATATTTT. This chain connects TRBV11-2 to TRBJ1-3; D perhaps matches TRBD1 (5 bases). V was cut by 0 bases and J by 1 base, with 16 bases left in between. This CDR3 spans 18 amino acids. Germline-derived CDR1 and CDR2 are SGHAT and FQNNGV. The variable domain in full, completed from reference TRBV11-2 and TRBJ1-3, reads EAGVAQSPRYKIIEKRQSVAFWCNPISGHATLYWYQQILGQGPKLLIQFQNNGVVDDSQLPKDRFSAERLKGVDSTLKIQPAKLEDSAVYLCASSLDRGSFGSGNTIYFGEGSWLTVV.

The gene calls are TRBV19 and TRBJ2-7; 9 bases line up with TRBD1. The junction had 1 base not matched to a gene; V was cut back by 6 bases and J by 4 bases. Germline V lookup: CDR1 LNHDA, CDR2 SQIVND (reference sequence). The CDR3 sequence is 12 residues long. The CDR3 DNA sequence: TGTGCCAGTAGGGGACAGGGTTACGAGCAGTACTTC. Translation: CASRGQGYEQYF.

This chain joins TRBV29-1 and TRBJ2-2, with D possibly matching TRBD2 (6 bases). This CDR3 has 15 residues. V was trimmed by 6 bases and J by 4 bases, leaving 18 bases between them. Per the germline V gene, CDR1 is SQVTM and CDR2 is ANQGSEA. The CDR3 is CSVAGSPIGTGELFF. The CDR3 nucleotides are TGCAGCGTCGCCGGGAGCCCTATAGGCACCGGGGAGCTGTTTTTT.

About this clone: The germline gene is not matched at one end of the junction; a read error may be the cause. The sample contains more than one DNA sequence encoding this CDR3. CDR3 amino acids: CASSFTSGGLSYEQYF. CDR3 sequence (DNA): TGCGCCAGCAGTTTCACTAGCGGGGGCCTCTCCTACGAGCAGTACTTC. The gene calls are TRBV6-5 and TRBJ2-7; TRBD2 matches at 11 bases. CDR3 length equals 16 residues. Germline loops: CDR1 MNHEY, CDR2 SVGAGI.

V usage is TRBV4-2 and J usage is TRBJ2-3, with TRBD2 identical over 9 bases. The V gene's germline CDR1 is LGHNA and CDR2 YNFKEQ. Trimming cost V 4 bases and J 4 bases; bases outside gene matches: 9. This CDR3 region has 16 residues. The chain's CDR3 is CASSLNSGGMADTQYF. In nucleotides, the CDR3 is TGTGCCAGCAGCCTAAACAGCGGGGGGATGGCAGATACGCAGTATTTT.

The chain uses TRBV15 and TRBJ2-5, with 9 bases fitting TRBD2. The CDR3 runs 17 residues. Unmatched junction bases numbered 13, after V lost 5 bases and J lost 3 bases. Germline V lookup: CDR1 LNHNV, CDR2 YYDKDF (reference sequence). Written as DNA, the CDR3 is TGTGCCACCAGCTCTCGCCTAGCGGGAATAACCGAAGAGACCCAGTACTTC. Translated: CATSSRLAGITEETQYF.

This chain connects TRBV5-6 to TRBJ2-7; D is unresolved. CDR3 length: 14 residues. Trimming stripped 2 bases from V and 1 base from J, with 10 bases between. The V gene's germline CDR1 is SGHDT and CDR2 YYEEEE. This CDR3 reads CASSFGRGSYEQYF. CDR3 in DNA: TGTGCCAGCAGCTTTGGCAGAGGATCCTACGAGCAGTACTTC.

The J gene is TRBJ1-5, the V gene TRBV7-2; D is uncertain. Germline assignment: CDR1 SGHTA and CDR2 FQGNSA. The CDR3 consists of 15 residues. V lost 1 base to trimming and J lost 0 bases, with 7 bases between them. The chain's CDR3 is CASSLVAGSNQPQHF. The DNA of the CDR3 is TGTGCCAGCAGCTTAGTGGCGGGTAGCAATCAGCCCCAGCATTTT. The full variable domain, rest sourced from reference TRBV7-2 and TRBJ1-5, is GAGVSQSPSNKVTEKGKDVELRCDPISGHTALYWYRQSLGQGLEFLIYFQGNSAPDKSGLPSDRFSAERTGGSVSTLTIQRTQQEDSAVYLCASSLVAGSNQPQHFGDGTRLSIL.

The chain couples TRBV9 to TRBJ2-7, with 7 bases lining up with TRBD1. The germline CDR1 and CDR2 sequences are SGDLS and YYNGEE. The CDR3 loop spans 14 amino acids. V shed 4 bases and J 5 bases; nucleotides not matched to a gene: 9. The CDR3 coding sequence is TGTGCCAGCAGCCCTAGACAGGGTCAGAACGAGCAGTACTTC. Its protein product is CASSPRQGQNEQYF.

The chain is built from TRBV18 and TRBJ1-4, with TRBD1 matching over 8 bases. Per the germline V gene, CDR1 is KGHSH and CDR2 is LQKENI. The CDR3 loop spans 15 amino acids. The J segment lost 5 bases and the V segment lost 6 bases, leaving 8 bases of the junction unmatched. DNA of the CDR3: TGTGCCAGCTCTCCTCCGGGACAGGAAAATGAAAAACTGTTTTTT. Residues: CASSPPGQENEKLFF.

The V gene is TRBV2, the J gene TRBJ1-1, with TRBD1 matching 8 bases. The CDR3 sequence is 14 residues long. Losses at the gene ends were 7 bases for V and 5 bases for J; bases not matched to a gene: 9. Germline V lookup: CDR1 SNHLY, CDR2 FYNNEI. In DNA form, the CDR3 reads TGTGCCAGCAAGTCCCGACAGGGGCAGACTGAAGCTTTCTTT. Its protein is CASKSRQGQTEAFF.

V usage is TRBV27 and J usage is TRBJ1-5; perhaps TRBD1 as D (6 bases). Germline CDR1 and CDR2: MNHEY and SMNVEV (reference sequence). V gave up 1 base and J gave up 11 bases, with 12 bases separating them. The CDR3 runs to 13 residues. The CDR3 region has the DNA TGTGCCAGCAGTTTATTCCAGGACAGCGCCCAGCATTTT. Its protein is CASSLFQDSAQHF.

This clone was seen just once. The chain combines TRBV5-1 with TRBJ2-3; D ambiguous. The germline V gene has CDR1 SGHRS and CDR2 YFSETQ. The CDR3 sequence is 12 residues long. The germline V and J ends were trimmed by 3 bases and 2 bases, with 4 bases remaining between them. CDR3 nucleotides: TGCGCCAGCAGCTCAAACACAGATACGCAGTATTTT. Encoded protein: CASSSNTDTQYF. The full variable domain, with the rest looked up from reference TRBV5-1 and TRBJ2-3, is KAGVTQTPRYLIKTRGQQVTLSCSPISGHRSVSWYQQTPGQGLQFLFEYFSETQRNKGNFPGRFSGRQFSNSRSEMNVSTLELGDSALYLCASSSNTDTQYFGPGTRLTVL.

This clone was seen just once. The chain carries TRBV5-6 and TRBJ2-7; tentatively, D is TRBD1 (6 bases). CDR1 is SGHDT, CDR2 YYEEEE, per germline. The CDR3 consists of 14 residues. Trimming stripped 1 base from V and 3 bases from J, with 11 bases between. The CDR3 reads CASSLTGQFYEQYF. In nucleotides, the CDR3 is TGTGCCAGCAGCTTGACAGGGCAGTTCTACGAGCAGTACTTC.